These 20 T cell receptor beta chains were sequenced from one sample in a study of beta chain features in type 1 diabetes. Every bit of the isolated RNA underwent reverse transcription, so sequencing read expressed TCRB transcripts. The table came from immunoSEQ multiplex PCR; TCRdb's copy has only in-frame clones and leaves some out. This sample has about 160,000 clones, with approximately 9.9% found just once. Material: central memory CD4+ T cells from blood. The source of these receptors is a woman between 18 and 29 years old in good health.

This clone has a handful of counts. The chain uses TRBV7-8 and TRBJ2-1; TRBD2 agrees at 11 bases. Germline lookup yields CDR1 SGHVS and CDR2 FQNEAQ. V lost 2 bases and J lost 7; bases outside the gene matches: 7. There are 16 residues in the CDR3. The CDR3 spells CASSLHPGLAENEQFF. The CDR3 bases are TGTGCCAGCAGCTTACACCCGGGACTAGCGGAAAATGAGCAGTTCTTC.

This clone has a handful of counts. Written as DNA, the CDR3 is TGTGCCAGCAGTTACTTGGCGGGAACTAGCACAGATACGCAGTATTTT. Encoded protein: CASSYLAGTSTDTQYF. The rearrangement uses TRBV6-6 and TRBJ2-3; tentative D call: TRBD2 (6 bases). V lost 1 base and J lost 0, with 11 bases in between. The CDR3 is made up of 16 amino acids. The germline CDR1 and CDR2 sequences are MNHNY and SVGAGI (reference sequence).

There are a few counts of this clone. The chain links TRBV30 to TRBJ2-5, with D possibly being TRBD2 (6 bases). Germline V gene data show CDR1 as GTSNPN and CDR2 as SVGIG (reference sequence). The CDR3 is made up of 16 amino acids. V shed 0 bases and J shed 0 bases, with 14 bases lying between them. CDR3 sequence: CAWSVTGSGYQETQYF. CDR3 DNA sequence: TGTGCCTGGAGTGTAACCGGGAGTGGATACCAAGAGACCCAGTACTTC. Based on the CDR3 plus reference TRBV30 and TRBJ2-5, the full variable domain is SQTIHQWPATLVQPVGSPLSLECTVEGTSNPNLYWYRQAAGRGLQLLFYSVGIGQISSEVPQNLSASRPQDRQFILSSKKLLLSDSGFYLCAWSVTGSGYQETQYFGPGTRLLVL.

The chain carries TRBV28 and TRBJ2-7; TRBD1 agrees at 7 bases. Trimming took 1 base from V and 5 from J; bases not matched to a gene: 8. The CDR3 sequence is 15 residues long. Germline V CDR1 and CDR2: MDHEN, SYDVKM. The CDR3 DNA sequence: TGTGCCAGCAGTTTATCCTCGACAGGGCTCCACGAGCAGTACTTC. Its translation is CASSLSSTGLHEQYF. Supplemented by reference TRBV28 and TRBJ2-7, the full variable domain reads DVKVTQSSRYLVKRTGEKVFLECVQDMDHENMFWYRQDPGLGLRLIYFSYDVKMKEKGDIPEGYSVSREKKERFSLILESASTNQTSMYLCASSLSSTGLHEQYFGPGTRLTVT.

The V call is TRBV2, the J call TRBJ2-3; 10 bases match TRBD2. Losses at the gene ends were 7 bases for V and 1 base for J; bases not matched to a gene: 8. The length of the CDR3 is 16 residues. CDR1 and CDR2 from the germline V gene are SNHLY and FYNNEI. The CDR3 DNA reads TGTGCCAGCAACCAGCGGGGGGGCTTAGGCACAGATACGCAGTATTTT. As protein: CASNQRGGLGTDTQYF. Using reference TRBV2 and TRBJ2-3 for the parts outside the CDR3, the full variable domain is EPEVTQTPSHQVTQMGQEVILRCVPISNHLYFYWYRQILGQKVEFLVSFYNNEISEKSEIFDDQFSVERPDGSNFTLKIRSTKLEDSAMYFCASNQRGGLGTDTQYFGPGTRLTVL.

This clone was picked up a small number of times. The same CDR3 can be traced to other DNA sequences in this sample. V usage is TRBV19 and J usage is TRBJ1-1, with TRBD1 as a possible D gene (6 bases). Germline CDR1 LNHDA, CDR2 SQIVND (reference sequence). V lost 6 bases and J lost 2, with 13 bases in between. The CDR3 consists of 14 residues. CDR3 residues: CASSLQGINTEAFF. The DNA for the CDR3 is TGTGCCAGTAGCCTACAGGGAATAAACACTGAAGCTTTCTTT.

CDR3 bases: TGTGCCAGCAGCCCTGTAGGACAGTGGGAGCAGTACTTC. Translation gives CASSPVGQWEQYF. The J gene is TRBJ2-7, the V gene TRBV11-2; D possibly corresponds to TRBD1 (6 bases). V was clipped by 5 bases and J by 7 bases, with 15 bases between them. The CDR3 contains 13 residues. CDR1 and CDR2 from the germline V gene are SGHAT and FQNNGV. The whole variable domain, filled in from reference TRBV11-2 and TRBJ2-7, reads EAGVAQSPRYKIIEKRQSVAFWCNPISGHATLYWYQQILGQGPKLLIQFQNNGVVDDSQLPKDRFSAERLKGVDSTLKIQPAKLEDSAVYLCASSPVGQWEQYFGPGTRLTVT.

The chain joins TRBV5-4 to TRBJ2-1, with D uncertain. V shed 0 bases and J shed 0 bases, with 10 bases lying between them. The CDR3 runs to 16 residues. Germline V gene sequence: CDR1 SGHNT, CDR2 YYREEE (reference sequence). CDR3 in amino acids: CASSLGGGSSYNEQFF. DNA of the CDR3: TGTGCCAGCAGCTTGGGTGGCGGCAGCTCCTACAATGAGCAGTTCTTC.

This clone was counted only a few times. In the same sample, other DNA sequences code for this CDR3. The chain recombines TRBV7-3 with TRBJ2-3; D might be TRBD1 (5 bases). Germline assignment: CDR1 SGHTA and CDR2 FQGTGA. Trimming left V 3 bases short and J 4 bases short, with 11 bases between. The CDR3 sequence is 14 residues long. In DNA form, the CDR3 reads TGTGCCAGCAGCTTGGGGCAGGGCGCAGATACGCAGTATTTT. Its translation is CASSLGQGADTQYF. Full variable domain (remainder filled in from reference TRBV7-3 and TRBJ2-3): GAGVSQTPSNKVTEKGKYVELRCDPISGHTALYWYRQSLGQGPEFLIYFQGTGAADDSGLPNDRFFAVRPEGSVSTLKIQRTERGDSAVYLCASSLGQGADTQYFGPGTRLTVL.

DNA for the CDR3: TGTGCCAGCAGTGAAAGAGAAGTACAAGAGACCCAGTACTTC. This codes for CASSEREVQETQYF. V gene TRBV2 combines with J gene TRBJ2-5; D not resolved. The V end lost 2 bases, the J end lost 2 bases, and 9 bases lay between the germline ends. Germline V gives CDR1 SNHLY, CDR2 FYNNEI. CDR3 length: 14 residues.

This chain uses TRBV2 with TRBJ2-7; 8 bases line up with TRBD1. CDR1 and CDR2 from the germline V gene are SNHLY and FYNNEI. Trimming took 6 bases from V and 7 from J; bases not matched to a gene: 8. This CDR3 is 13 amino acids long. CDR3 protein: CASRQGAGWEQYF. CDR3 nucleotide sequence: TGTGCCAGCAGGCAGGGGGCAGGCTGGGAGCAGTACTTC.

This clone was seen a handful of times. V and J are TRBV15 and TRBJ2-3, with 11 bases that match TRBD2. CDR3 size: 16 residues. Germline assignment: CDR1 LNHNV and CDR2 YYDKDF (reference sequence). The ends lost 1 base at V and 6 bases at J; junction bases unmatched: 6. CDR3 sequence reads: CATSRGDSGGADTQYF. The CDR3 coding sequence is TGTGCCACCAGCAGAGGTGATAGCGGGGGGGCGGATACGCAGTATTTT.

This clone has a handful of counts. This sequence joins TRBV5-1 and TRBJ2-1, with 8 positions matching TRBD2. The germline gives CDR1 SGHRS, CDR2 YFSETQ. V trimming: 0 bases; J trimming: 10 bases; junction bases outside the gene matches: 3. This CDR3 has 13 residues. Here the CDR3 reads CASSLAVAGEQFF. CDR3 DNA: TGCGCCAGCAGCTTGGCCGTAGCGGGAGAGCAGTTCTTC.

In this sample, this clone turned up a few times. The chain carries TRBV30 and TRBJ1-2; no clear D gene. Germline V CDR1 and CDR2: GTSNPN, SVGIG (reference sequence). Trimming pared 0 bases from V and 8 bases from J, leaving 13 bases between. The CDR3 totals 13 residues. CDR3 DNA: TGTGCCTGGAGTGTAACGGGCGCGGGGGGCTACACCTTC. Its translation: CAWSVTGAGGYTF.

This clone has only a few counts. At one boundary the junction diverges from the germline segment, which might be a read error. This chain uses TRBV6-5 with TRBJ2-7; 10 bases match TRBD2. The CDR3 has 12 residues. Per the germline V gene, CDR1 is MNHEY and CDR2 is SVGAGI. CDR3 loop: CVASGRNRGWYF. The CDR3, as DNA: TGCGTCGCTAGCGGGAGAAATAGAGGTTGGTACTTC.

This clone was observed a single time. This chain links TRBV19 with TRBJ1-4, with 9 bases matching TRBD1. The CDR3 consists of 15 residues. Germline V gene data show CDR1 as LNHDA and CDR2 as SQIVND (reference sequence). The trim removed 6 bases at V and 7 bases at J, leaving 9 bases unmatched. CDR3 in amino acids: CASRTPGTGSEKLFF. The CDR3, as DNA: TGTGCCAGTAGGACTCCCGGGACAGGGAGTGAAAAACTGTTTTTT.

The chain is built from TRBV7-2 and TRBJ2-7, with D perhaps TRBD1 (5 bases). V was shortened by 5 bases and J by 0 bases, with 14 bases between the two germline ends. This CDR3 region has 15 residues. Germline assignment: CDR1 SGHTA and CDR2 FQGNSA. The CDR3 sequence is CASSPRQLVSYEQYF. The CDR3 bases are TGTGCCAGCAGCCCGAGACAGCTTGTCTCCTACGAGCAGTACTTC.

This clone has just a few counts. This rearrangement joins TRBV29-1 to TRBJ2-1; D gene uncertain. CDR1 SQVTM and CDR2 ANQGSEA come from the germline V gene. The CDR3 consists of 13 residues. The V gene lost 6 bases and the J gene lost 3 bases, with 12 bases spanning the gap. For the CDR3, the DNA is TGCAGCGTGTTAACACCATTCTACAATGAGCAGTTCTTC. Encoded protein: CSVLTPFYNEQFF.

V and J are TRBV19 and TRBJ1-2; 8 bases agree with TRBD1. The CDR3 runs to 12 residues. Germline V gene data show CDR1 as LNHDA and CDR2 as SQIVND (reference sequence). Losses at the gene ends were 5 bases for V and 4 bases for J; bases not matched to a gene: 0. CDR3 residues: CASSGTGYGYTF. The CDR3 DNA reads as TGTGCCAGTAGTGGGACAGGCTATGGCTACACCTTC. Complete variable domain (other parts from reference TRBV19 and TRBJ1-2): DGGITQSPKYLFRKEGQNVTLSCEQNLNHDAMYWYRQDPGQGLRLIYYSQIVNDFQKGDIAEGYSVSREKKESFPLTVTSAQKNPTAFYLCASSGTGYGYTFGSGTRLTVV.

Only a few counts were recorded for this clone. The V gene is TRBV9, the J gene TRBJ2-2, with 9 bases identical to TRBD2. CDR1 and CDR2 (germline): SGDLS, YYNGEE. There are 16 residues in the CDR3. V trimming: 4 bases; J trimming: 5 bases; junction bases outside the gene matches: 9. CDR3 DNA sequence: TGTGCCAGCAGCCCCAGGCACAGCGGGGGGACCGGGGAGCTGTTTTTT. The encoded protein is CASSPRHSGGTGELFF.